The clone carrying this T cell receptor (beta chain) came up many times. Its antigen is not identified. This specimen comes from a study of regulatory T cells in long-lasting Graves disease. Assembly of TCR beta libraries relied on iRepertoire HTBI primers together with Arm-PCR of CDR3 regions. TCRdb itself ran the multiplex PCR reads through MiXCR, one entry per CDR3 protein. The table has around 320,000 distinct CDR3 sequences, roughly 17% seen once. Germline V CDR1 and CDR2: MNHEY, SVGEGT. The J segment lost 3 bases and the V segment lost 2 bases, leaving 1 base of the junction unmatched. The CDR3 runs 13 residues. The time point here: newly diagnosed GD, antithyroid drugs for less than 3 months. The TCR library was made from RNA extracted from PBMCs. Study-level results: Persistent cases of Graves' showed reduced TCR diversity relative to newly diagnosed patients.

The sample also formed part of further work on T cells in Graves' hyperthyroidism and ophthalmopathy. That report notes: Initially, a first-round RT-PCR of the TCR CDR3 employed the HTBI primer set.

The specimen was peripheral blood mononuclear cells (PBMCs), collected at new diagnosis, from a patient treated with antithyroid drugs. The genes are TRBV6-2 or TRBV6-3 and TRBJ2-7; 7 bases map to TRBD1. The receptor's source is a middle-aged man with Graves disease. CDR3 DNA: TGTGCCAGCAGTTACAGACAGGGCTACGAGCAGTACTTC. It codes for CASSYRQGYEQYF.